The clone carrying this TCR beta chain has more than one count but fewer than ten. The target antigen is unknown. Looked up from germline, CDR1 is SQVTM and CDR2 is ANQGSEA. The V end lost 5 bases, the J end lost 5 bases, and 14 bases lay between the germline ends. The length of the CDR3 is 13 residues. These data are taken from a study of identical twins. Notes on the study in general: The study based its conclusions on cross-sectional statistical analysis and did not follow the same donors.

Using its own MiXCR run on the 5' RACE reads, TCRdb lists one record per CDR3 protein. The sample has 350,000 to 400,000 distinct CDR3 sequences; 9% are singletons. Source material: naive T cells sorted from blood. The chain uses TRBV29-1 and TRBJ2-3; TRBD1 or TRBD2 may be the D gene (7 bases each). This sequence was found in a woman in her 50s in good health. Here the CDR3 reads CSVNTGEGDTQYF. CDR3 nucleotide sequence: TGCAGCGTTAACACAGGGGAGGGAGATACGCAGTATTTT.